This T cell receptor (beta chain) comes out of a study of shared clonotypes between healthy human individuals. This clone was recorded at least ten times. Its antigen is not known. This CDR3 comprises 14 residues. The ends were cut back, 0 bases at V and 5 bases at J, with 11 bases in the middle. Germline values: CDR1 GTSNPN, CDR2 SVGIG (reference sequence). General study results and limits: In the sorted subsets, rarefaction showed sequencing was incomplete despite large depth.

Each replicate PCR on the sorted subsets used roughly 190 ng DNA (around 30,000 T cell genomes). In the original analysis: Filtering differed for immunoSEQ, which gave only junction sequences without quality scores. Here immunoSEQ multiplex PCR was the method, and the copy in TCRdb shows in-frame clones only, minus some. That table gives V, J and clone size, and the DNA gave D and trimming. The sample has about 770,000 clones, approximately 72% seen once. The TCR was taken from a woman in her 30s in good health. V and J are TRBV30 and TRBJ2-1; D is uncertain. Specimen: memory CD4+ T cells sorted from blood. Stated subset: CD45RA-negative fraction. The CDR3 here is CAWSVLEGHNEQFF. The CDR3 DNA follows: TGTGCCTGGAGTGTGCTAGAAGGGCACAATGAGCAGTTCTTC. Together with reference TRBV30 and TRBJ2-1, the CDR3 gives the full variable domain: SQTIHQWPATLVQPVGSPLSLECTVEGTSNPNLYWYRQAAGRGLQLLFYSVGIGQISSEVPQNLSASRPQDRQFILSSKKLLLSDSGFYLCAWSVLEGHNEQFFGPGTRLTVL.